This is a list of T cell receptor beta chains from one sample in a study of shared clonotypes between healthy human individuals. Data came from immunoSEQ multiplex PCR; TCRdb stores just in-frame clones and leaves some out. Among just over 2,000,000 clones, roughly 95% were seen once, and the ten largest hold about 1.1%. Specimen: naive CD8+ T cells sorted from blood. These TCRs come from a man between 18 and 29 years old in good health. The CDR3 runs from the conserved cysteine through the conserved F or W. A D gene is named only where the DNA matches it firmly. Only some rows state a clone size, as once, few, many or a class for expanded clones.

J | size | V | D | DNA | CDR3
TRBJ2-7 | - | TRBV6-5 | - | TGTGCCAGCAGTTACTCGGGACCGAGCTACGAGCAGTACTTC | CASSYSGPSYEQYF
TRBJ1-4 | many | TRBV20-1 | TRBD1 | TGCAGTGCTCCCCAGGGGGAACTGTTTTTT | CSAPQGELFF
TRBJ2-7 | - | TRBV5-1 | TRBD1 | TGCGCCAGCAGCATGTATCTGGGACAGGGTGACGAGCAGTACTTC | CASSMYLGQGDEQYF
TRBJ2-7 | - | TRBV18 | - | TGTGCCAGCTCACCACCGGGGGGGACAGGTGGCTACGAGCAGTACTTC | CASSPPGGTGGYEQYF
TRBJ2-7 | - | TRBV5-1 | - | TGCGCCAGCAGCTTGGGGGGGCTCCTCTCCTACGAGCAGTACTTC | CASSLGGLLSYEQYF
TRBJ1-5 | - | TRBV28 | - | TGTGCCAGCACCATAGGGGGGAGCAATCAGCCCCAGCATTTT | CASTIGGSNQPQHF
TRBJ1-1 | - | TRBV19 | - | TGTGCCAGTAGTATAGATCAAGGTGTTGTGGGTGAAGCTTTCTTT | CASSIDQGVVGEAFF
TRBJ1-2 | - | TRBV28 | TRBD1 | TGTGCCAGCAGTTTCGGGACAGGGGATGGCTACACCTTC | CASSFGTGDGYTF
TRBJ1-2 | - | TRBV13 | - | TGTGCCAGCAGCTTAGGCGGCTCGGGGCTCGACTATGGCTACACCTTC | CASSLGGSGLDYGYTF
TRBJ2-1 | - | TRBV6-5 | - | TGTGCCAGCAGTTTACCGGGTTCCTACAATGAGCAGTTCTTC | CASSLPGSYNEQFF
TRBJ2-1 | - | TRBV7-9 | - | TGTGCCAGCAGCTTATCAGTGGGGAATGAGCAGTTCTTC | CASSLSVGNEQFF
TRBJ2-1 | - | TRBV7-8 | TRBD2 | TGTGCCAGCAGCTTATATTTCGCGGGGGACTACAATGAGCAGTTCTTC | CASSLYFAGDYNEQFF
TRBJ2-1 | - | TRBV5-6 | - | TGTGCCAGCAGCTTGGTTCGCAGCCCGTACAATGAGCAGTTCTTC | CASSLVRSPYNEQFF
TRBJ2-2 | - | TRBV5-8 | TRBD2 | TGTGCCACCCCCGCGGGGGCGAACACCGGGGAGCTGTTTTTT | CATPAGANTGELFF
TRBJ1-5 | - | TRBV28 | TRBD1 | TGTGCCAGCAGCTTGTGGACAGGGGCCCGTCAGCCCCAGCATTTT | CASSLWTGARQPQHF
TRBJ2-1 | - | TRBV9 | TRBD2 | TGTGCCAGCAGCGTAGCTCCCTTTGAGCGGGGGAATGAGCAGTTCTTC | CASSVAPFERGNEQFF
TRBJ2-7 | - | TRBV7-7 | - | TGTGCTAGCAGCTTGGACCTACCGGCCGAGCAGTACTTC | CASSLDLPAEQYF
TRBJ2-1 | - | TRBV27 | - | TGTGCCAGCAGTGAAAGGGGGTACTACAATGAGCAGTTCTTC | CASSERGYYNEQFF
TRBJ1-3 | few | TRBV7-9 | - | TGTGCCAGCAGCTTTGGGAACACCATATATTTT | CASSFGNTIYF
TRBJ2-1 | - | TRBV7-9 | - | TGTGCCAGCGCCGGGGAATACAATGAGCAGTTCTTC | CASAGEYNEQFF
TRBJ1-1 | - | TRBV7-9 | - | TGTGCCAGCAGTTTTATCGTAGAAGGGGCTTTCTTT | CASSFIVEGAFF
TRBJ2-7 | - | TRBV19 | - | TGTGCCAGTAGTATAGGTGAGGGTTCCTACGAGCAGTACTTC | CASSIGEGSYEQYF
TRBJ1-2 | - | TRBV27 | - | TGTGCCAGCACCCCATCATTGGCGGATAATCCCGCTAACTATGGCTACACCTTC | CASTPSLADNPANYGYTF
TRBJ2-7 | - | TRBV7-6 | TRBD1 | TGTGCCAGCAGCTTAGCCGGACAGGGGGAATACGAGCAGTACTTC | CASSLAGQGEYEQYF
TRBJ2-7 | - | TRBV10-2 | TRBD1 | TGCGCCAGCAGTGTATCACCCGGGACAGAAGAGCAGTACTTC | CASSVSPGTEEQYF
TRBJ1-6 | - | TRBV28 | - | TGTGCCAGCAGTGAGCGGGGAAGCTCCTATAATTCACCCCTCCACTTT | CASSERGSSYNSPLHF
TRBJ2-3 | once | TRBV9 | - | TGTGCCAGCAGCGTAGATTGGAAGGGCACAGATACGCAGTATTTT | CASSVDWKGTDTQYF
TRBJ2-5 | - | TRBV15 | TRBD2 | TGTGCCACCAGCAGAGATCGGGGGGACTGGGAGACCCAGTACTTC | CATSRDRGDWETQYF
TRBJ2-1 | - | TRBV7-9 | - | TGTGCCAGCAGCCCTTTAACGTTGGGGGCCCCTTCGGATGAGCAGTTCTTC | CASSPLTLGAPSDEQFF
TRBJ2-1 | - | TRBV19 | TRBD2 | TGTGCCAGTAGATGGGAGGGTAGCGGGGTGAGCTCCTACAATGAGCAGTTCTTC | CASRWEGSGVSSYNEQFF
TRBJ2-1 | - | TRBV13 | TRBD2 | TGTGCCAGCAGCTCCTTTGTGGGCGGGGGTAATGAGCAGTTCTTC | CASSSFVGGGNEQFF
TRBJ2-7 | - | TRBV19 | TRBD1 | TGTGCCAGTAGTGCAGGGGGTGTGTACGAGCAGTACTTC | CASSAGGVYEQYF
TRBJ1-2 | - | TRBV14 | - | TGTGCCAGCAGCCAAGATAGGGACTTCTATGGCTACACCTTC | CASSQDRDFYGYTF